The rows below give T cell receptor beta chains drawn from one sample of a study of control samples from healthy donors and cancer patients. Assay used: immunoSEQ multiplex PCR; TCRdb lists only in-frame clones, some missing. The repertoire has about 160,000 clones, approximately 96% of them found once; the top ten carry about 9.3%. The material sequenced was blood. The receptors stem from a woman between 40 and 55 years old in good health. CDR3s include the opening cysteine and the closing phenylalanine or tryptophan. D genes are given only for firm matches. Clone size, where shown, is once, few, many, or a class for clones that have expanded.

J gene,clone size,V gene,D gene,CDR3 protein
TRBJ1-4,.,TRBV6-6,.,CASSYSKGGSDEKLFF
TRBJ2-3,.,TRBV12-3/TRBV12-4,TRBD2,CASSLRPGTSSLF
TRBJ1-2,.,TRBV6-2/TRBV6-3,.,CASSNPREGYTF
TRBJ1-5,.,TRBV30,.,CAWSAQGNQPQHF
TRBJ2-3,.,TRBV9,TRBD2,CASSNSVWASGFTDTQYF
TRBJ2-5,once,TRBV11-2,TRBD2,CASSLESLAGAETQYF
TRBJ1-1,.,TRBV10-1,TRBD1,CASSPGQGGNTEAFF
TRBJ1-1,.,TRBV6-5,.,CASSRTLNTEAFF
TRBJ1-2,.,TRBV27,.,CASSPLGARGFGYTF
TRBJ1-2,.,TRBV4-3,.,CASGPGVKYGYTF
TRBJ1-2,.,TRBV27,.,CASSFYHRVGGYTF
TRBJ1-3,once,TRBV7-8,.,CASSLGRGVGNTIYF
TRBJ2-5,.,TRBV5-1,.,CASSLQGRGETQYF
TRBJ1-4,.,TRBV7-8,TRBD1,CASSSRPDRGEKLFF
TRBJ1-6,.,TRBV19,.,CASSIEGGGHSPLHF
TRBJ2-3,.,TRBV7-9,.,CASSLRGQSTDTQYF
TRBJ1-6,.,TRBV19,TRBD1,CASSNRGPLHF
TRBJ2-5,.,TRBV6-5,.,CASSYSDRGVGETQYF
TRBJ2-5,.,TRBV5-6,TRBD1,CASSSRQGETQYF
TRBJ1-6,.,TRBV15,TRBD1,CATSRVTGPNSPLHF
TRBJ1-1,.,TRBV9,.,CASSVIGQFTEAFF
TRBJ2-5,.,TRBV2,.,CASMIETQYF
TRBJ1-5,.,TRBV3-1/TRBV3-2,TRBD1,CASSHSPGQGREGNQPQHF
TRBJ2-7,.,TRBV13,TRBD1,CASSFGTGTSRSSYEQYF